This T cell receptor (beta chain) was identified in a study of T cell responses to AZD1222 COVID-19 vaccine. The V gene lost 2 bases and the J gene lost 4 bases, with 18 bases spanning the gap. In germline, CDR1 is SGHDT, CDR2 YYEEEE. The CDR3 is made up of 16 amino acids. TCRdb keeps only in-frame clones here, not all; method: immunoSEQ multiplex PCR. The sample holds about 180,000 clones, almost 90% seen once. The study, taken as a whole, reports: The study identified only 6 or 7 AZD1222 recipients as seropositive at baseline. The sample set comprised mostly white British donors with more females, and clonal diversity was possibly underestimated. Spike as a whole was targeted by vaccine-associated CD4 TCRs, dominant at 160-218 and 743-854.

A note on this clone: Its antigen is unknown.

This TCR derives from an adult in good health. V gene TRBV5-6 combines with J gene TRBJ1-1, with D tentatively TRBD1 (5 bases). The sequencing here drew on peripheral blood, taken on day 0 of AZD1222 vaccination. For the CDR3, the DNA is TGTGCCAGCAGCTTTGAGGCTAGGGGTATCAGCACTGAAGCTTTCTTT. Translating gives CASSFEARGISTEAFF.